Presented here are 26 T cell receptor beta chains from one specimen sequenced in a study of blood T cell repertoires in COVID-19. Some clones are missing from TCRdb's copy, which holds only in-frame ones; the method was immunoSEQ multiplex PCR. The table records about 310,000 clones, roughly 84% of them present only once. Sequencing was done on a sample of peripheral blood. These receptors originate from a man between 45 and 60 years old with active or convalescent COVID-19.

Here the CDR3 reads CATRREVVSSGANVLTF. CDR3 sequence (DNA): TGTGCCACCCGAAGAGAGGTGGTAAGCTCTGGGGCCAACGTCCTGACTTTC. The V gene is TRBV10-3, the J gene TRBJ2-6; no clear D. V gave up 10 bases and J gave up 0 bases, with 19 bases separating them. CDR1 is ENHRY and CDR2 is SYGVKD in the germline V gene. The CDR3 length is 17 residues.

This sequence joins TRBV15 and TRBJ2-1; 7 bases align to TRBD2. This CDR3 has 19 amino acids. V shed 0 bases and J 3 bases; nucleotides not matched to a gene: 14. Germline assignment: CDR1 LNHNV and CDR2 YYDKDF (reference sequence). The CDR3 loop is CATSRDHTRTSRFYNEQFF. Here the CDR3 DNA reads TGTGCCACCAGCAGAGATCATACCCGGACTAGTCGTTTCTACAATGAGCAGTTCTTC.

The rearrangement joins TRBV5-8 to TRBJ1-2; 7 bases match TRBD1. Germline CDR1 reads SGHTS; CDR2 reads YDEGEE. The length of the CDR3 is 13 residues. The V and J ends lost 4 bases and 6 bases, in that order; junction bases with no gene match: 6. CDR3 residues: CASSLDRDNGYTF. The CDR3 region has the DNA TGTGCCAGCAGCCTCGACAGGGACAATGGCTACACCTTC.

CDR3 sequence: CASRSGQGVWNEQFF. CDR3 nucleotide sequence: TGTGCCAGCAGATCCGGACAGGGGGTTTGGAATGAGCAGTTCTTC. This chain links TRBV28 with TRBJ2-1; TRBD1 aligns across 10 bases. Germline V gene data show CDR1 as MDHEN and CDR2 as SYDVKM. The J segment lost 7 bases and the V segment lost 6 bases, leaving 9 bases of the junction unmatched. The length of the CDR3 is 15 residues.

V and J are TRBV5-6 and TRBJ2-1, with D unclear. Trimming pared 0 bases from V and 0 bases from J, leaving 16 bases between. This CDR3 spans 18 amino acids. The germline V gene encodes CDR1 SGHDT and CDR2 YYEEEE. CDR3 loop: CASSLVVGEDLSYNEQFF. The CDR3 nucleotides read TGTGCCAGCAGCTTGGTGGTTGGAGAGGATCTCTCCTACAATGAGCAGTTCTTC.

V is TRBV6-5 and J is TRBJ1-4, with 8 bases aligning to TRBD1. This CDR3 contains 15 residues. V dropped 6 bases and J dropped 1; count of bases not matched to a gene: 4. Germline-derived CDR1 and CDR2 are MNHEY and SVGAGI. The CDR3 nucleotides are TGTGCCAGCAGCCGGACAGGGAGAACTAATGAAAAACTGTTTTTT. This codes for CASSRTGRTNEKLFF.

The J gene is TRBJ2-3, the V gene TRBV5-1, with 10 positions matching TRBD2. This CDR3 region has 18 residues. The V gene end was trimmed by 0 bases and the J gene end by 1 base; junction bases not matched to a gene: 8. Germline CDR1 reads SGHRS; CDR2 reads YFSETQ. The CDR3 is CASSLEASGRLRTDTQYF. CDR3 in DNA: TGCGCCAGCAGCTTGGAGGCTAGCGGGAGATTGCGCACAGATACGCAGTATTTT.

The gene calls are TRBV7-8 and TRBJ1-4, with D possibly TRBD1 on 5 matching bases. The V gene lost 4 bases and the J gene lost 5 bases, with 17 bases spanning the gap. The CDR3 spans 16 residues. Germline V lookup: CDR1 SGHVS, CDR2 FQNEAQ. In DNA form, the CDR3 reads TGTGCCAGCAGCTCGGATGGACCAGGGTCAAATGAAAAACTGTTTTTT. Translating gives CASSSDGPGSNEKLFF.

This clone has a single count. In DNA form, the CDR3 reads TGCAGCGTTGTTACACGCTACAATGAGCAGTTCTTC. It yields the protein CSVVTRYNEQFF. This sequence joins TRBV29-1 and TRBJ2-1; D uncertain. CDR3 length equals 12 residues. V was cut by 4 bases and J by 3 bases, with 7 bases left in between. Germline V lookup: CDR1 SQVTM, CDR2 ANQGSEA.

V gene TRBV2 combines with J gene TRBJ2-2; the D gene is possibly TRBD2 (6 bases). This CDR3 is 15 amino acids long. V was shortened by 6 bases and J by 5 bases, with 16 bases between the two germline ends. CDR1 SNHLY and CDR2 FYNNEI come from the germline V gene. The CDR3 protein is CASSPGAGRTGELFF. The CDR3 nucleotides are TGTGCCAGCAGCCCCGGGGCAGGGAGGACCGGGGAGCTGTTTTTT. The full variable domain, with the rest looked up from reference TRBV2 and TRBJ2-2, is EPEVTQTPSHQVTQMGQEVILRCVPISNHLYFYWYRQILGQKVEFLVSFYNNEISEKSEIFDDQFSVERPDGSNFTLKIRSTKLEDSAMYFCASSPGAGRTGELFFGEGSRLTVL.

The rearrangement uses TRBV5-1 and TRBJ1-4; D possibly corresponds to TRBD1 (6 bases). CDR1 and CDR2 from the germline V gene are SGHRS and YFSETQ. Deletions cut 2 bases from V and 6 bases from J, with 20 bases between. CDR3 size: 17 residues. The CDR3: CASSLVVRAGGDEKLFF. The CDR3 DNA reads TGCGCCAGCAGCTTAGTGGTTCGAGCTGGGGGCGATGAAAAACTGTTTTTT.

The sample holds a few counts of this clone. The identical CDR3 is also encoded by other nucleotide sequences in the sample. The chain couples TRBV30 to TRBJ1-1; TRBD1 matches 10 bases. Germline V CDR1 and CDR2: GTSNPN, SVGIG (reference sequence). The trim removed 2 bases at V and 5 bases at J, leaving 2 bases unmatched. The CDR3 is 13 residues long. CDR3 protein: CAWSRDRGTEAFF. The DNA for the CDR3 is TGTGCCTGGAGTCGGGACAGGGGAACTGAAGCTTTCTTT.

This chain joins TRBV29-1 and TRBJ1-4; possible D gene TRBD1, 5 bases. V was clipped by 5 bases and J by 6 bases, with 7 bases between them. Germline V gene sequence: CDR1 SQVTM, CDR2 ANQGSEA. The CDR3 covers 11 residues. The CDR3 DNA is TGCAGCGTTACGGGGGATGAAAAACTGTTTTTT. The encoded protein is CSVTGDEKLFF.

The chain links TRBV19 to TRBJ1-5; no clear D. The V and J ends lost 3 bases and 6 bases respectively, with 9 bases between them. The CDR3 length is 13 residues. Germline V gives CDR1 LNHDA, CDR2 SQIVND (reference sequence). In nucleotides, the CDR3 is TGTGCCAGTAGTATTGGAGGGATTCAGCCCCAGCATTTT. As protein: CASSIGGIQPQHF.

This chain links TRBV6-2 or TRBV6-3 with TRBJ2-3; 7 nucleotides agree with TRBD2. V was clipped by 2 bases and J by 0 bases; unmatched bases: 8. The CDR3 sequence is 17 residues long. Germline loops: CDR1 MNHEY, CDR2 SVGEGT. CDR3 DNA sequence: TGTGCCAGCAGTTACCCCCCGGGGCGGGGGAGCACAGATACGCAGTATTTT. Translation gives CASSYPPGRGSTDTQYF.

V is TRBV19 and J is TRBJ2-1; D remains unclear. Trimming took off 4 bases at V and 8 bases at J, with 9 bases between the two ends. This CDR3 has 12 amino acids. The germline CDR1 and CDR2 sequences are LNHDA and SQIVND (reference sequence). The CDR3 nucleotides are TGTGCCAGTAGTACCAACAGAGATGAGCAGTTCTTC. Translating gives CASSTNRDEQFF.

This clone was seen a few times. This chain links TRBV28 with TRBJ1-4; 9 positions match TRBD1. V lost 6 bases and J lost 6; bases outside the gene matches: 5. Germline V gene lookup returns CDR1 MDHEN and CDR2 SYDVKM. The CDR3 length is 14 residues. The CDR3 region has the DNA TGTGCCAGCAGGATAACAGGGGGCGATGAAAAACTGTTTTTT. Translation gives CASRITGGDEKLFF.

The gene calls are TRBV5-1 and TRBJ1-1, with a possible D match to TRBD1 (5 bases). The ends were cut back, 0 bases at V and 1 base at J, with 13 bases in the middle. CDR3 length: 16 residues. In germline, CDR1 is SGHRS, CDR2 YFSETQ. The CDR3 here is CASSLGQGGRNTEAFF. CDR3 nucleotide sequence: TGCGCCAGCAGCTTGGGTCAGGGAGGGAGGAACACTGAAGCTTTCTTT.

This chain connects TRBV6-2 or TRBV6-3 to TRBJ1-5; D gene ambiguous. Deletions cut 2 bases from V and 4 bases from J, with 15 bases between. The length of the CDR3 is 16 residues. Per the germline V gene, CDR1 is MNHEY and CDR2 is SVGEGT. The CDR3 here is CASSYDRAPGNQPQHF. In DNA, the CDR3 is TGTGCCAGCAGTTACGACCGGGCACCGGGGAATCAGCCCCAGCATTTT.

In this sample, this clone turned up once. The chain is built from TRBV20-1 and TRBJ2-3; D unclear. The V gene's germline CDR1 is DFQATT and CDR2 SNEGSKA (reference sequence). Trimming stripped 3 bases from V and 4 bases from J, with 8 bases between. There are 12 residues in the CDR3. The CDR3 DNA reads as TGCAGTGCTAGTTCTAACGCAGATACGCAGTATTTT. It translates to CSASSNADTQYF.

The CDR3 DNA reads TGCAGTGCTAGTAATTCCGGGGTCGATCAGCCCCAGCATTTT. Translating it yields CSASNSGVDQPQHF. The rearrangement links TRBV20-1 to TRBJ1-5, with unresolved D. V was trimmed by 3 bases and J by 5 bases, leaving 14 bases between them. Germline V CDR1 and CDR2: DFQATT, SNEGSKA (reference sequence). CDR3 size: 14 residues.

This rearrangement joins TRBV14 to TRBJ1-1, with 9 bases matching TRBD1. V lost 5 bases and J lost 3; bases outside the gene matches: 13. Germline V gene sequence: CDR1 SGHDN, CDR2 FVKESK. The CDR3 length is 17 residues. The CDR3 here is CASSKRNWDRVDTEAFF. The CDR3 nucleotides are TGTGCCAGCAGCAAGAGAAATTGGGACAGGGTTGACACTGAAGCTTTCTTT. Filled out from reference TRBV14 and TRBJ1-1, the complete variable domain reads EAGVTQFPSHSVIEKGQTVTLRCDPISGHDNLYWYRRVMGKEIKFLLHFVKESKQDESGMPNNRFLAERTGGTYSTLKVQPAELEDSGVYFCASSKRNWDRVDTEAFFGQGTRLTVV.

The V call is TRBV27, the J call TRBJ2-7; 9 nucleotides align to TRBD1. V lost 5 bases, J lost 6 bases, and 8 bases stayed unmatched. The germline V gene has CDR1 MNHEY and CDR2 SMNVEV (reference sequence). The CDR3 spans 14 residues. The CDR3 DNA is TGTGCCAGCAGTAAGACTACGACAGGGGGCGAGCAGTACTTC. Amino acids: CASSKTTTGGEQYF.

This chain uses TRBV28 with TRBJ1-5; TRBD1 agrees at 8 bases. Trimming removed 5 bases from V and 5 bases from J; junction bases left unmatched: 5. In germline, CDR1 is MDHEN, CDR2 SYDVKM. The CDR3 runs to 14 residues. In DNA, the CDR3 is TGTGCCAGCAGTCCGGACAGGGCCTATCAGCCCCAGCATTTT. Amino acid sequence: CASSPDRAYQPQHF.

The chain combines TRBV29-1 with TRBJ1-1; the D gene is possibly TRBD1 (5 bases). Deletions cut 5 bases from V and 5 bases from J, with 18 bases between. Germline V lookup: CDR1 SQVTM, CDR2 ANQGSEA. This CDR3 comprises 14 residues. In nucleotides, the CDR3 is TGCAGCGTTACGATCGGGGGGGGTGAGACTGAAGCTTTCTTT. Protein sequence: CSVTIGGGETEAFF.

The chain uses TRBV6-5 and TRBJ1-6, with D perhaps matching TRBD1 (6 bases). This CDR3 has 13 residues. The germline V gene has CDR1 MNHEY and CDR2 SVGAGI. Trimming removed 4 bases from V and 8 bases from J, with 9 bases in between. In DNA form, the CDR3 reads TGTGCCAGCAGTTCACAGGGTTATTCACCCCTCCACTTT. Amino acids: CASSSQGYSPLHF.